A selection of T cell receptor beta chains follows, all from one sample in a study of post-analysis software for immune sequencing data. TCRdb redid the calling of the PCR reads with MiXCR, one entry per CDR3 protein. The profile shows approximately 400,000 distinct CDR3 sequences, roughly 36% of them singletons. Material: blood. These receptors were collected from a girl aged 5 to 17 with multiple sclerosis. CDR3s include the opening cysteine and the closing phenylalanine or tryptophan.

v_call,j_call,cdr3_aa
TRBV6-1,TRBJ2-4,CATKVGNIQYF
TRBV7-9,TRBJ1-2,CASSPIVTGVDGYTF
TRBV20-1,TRBJ2-7,CSARPYATGTGGGYEQYF
TRBV19,TRBJ1-1,CASSTEWGYTEAFF
TRBV12-3/TRBV12-4,TRBJ2-1,CASTQGSSEQFF
TRBV5-1,TRBJ2-1,CASSSGQVEQFF
TRBV7-2,TRBJ1-2,CASSQGEGDYGYTF
TRBV20-1,TRBJ2-1,CSSSGGTLYNEQCF
TRBV20-1,TRBJ1-6,CSASVRSRSASPLHF
TRBV7-6,TRBJ2-1,CASSKPGLARNEQFF
TRBV6-2/TRBV6-3,TRBJ2-3,CASSYPAPGSPISSTDTQYF
TRBV12-3/TRBV12-4,TRBJ2-5,CASSPLRGGETQYF
TRBV11-3,TRBJ2-5,CASSLDYATAQYF
TRBV4-1,TRBJ2-1,CASSQAGGGGVEQFF
TRBV29-1,TRBJ2-5,CSVEKAAQETQYF
TRBV21-1,TRBJ1-6,CASSIATGGGLRSPLHF
TRBV5-1,TRBJ2-5,CASSPGLAGALQETQYF
TRBV6-5,TRBJ1-5,CASSYSTVWPNQPQHF
TRBV5-1,TRBJ1-5,CASSPGGNSNQPQHF
TRBV10-3,TRBJ2-3,CAILNSDRSTDTQYF
TRBV10-1,TRBJ2-3,CASSDVGSGGPSTDTQYF
TRBV7-9,TRBJ2-1,CASSPSTSGGAEQFF
TRBV6-1,TRBJ2-3,CASSVLRVRSTDTQYF
TRBV4-1,TRBJ1-5,CASSLSRLNQPQHF
TRBV12-3/TRBV12-4,TRBJ2-2,CASSLQGGNTGELFF
TRBV4-1,NA,CASSQVGTSTYEQYF
TRBV29-1,NA,CSVARRGKDEQYF
TRBV11-2,TRBJ2-7,CASSLVGGTGNEQYF
TRBV6-2/TRBV6-3,TRBJ1-1,CASSYGQLSVRRPGHLNTEAFF
TRBV20-1,TRBJ2-5,CSASLAGAPTQYF
TRBV5-1,TRBJ2-7,CASSGHRVGPYEQYF
TRBV11-2,TRBJ2-5,CASSPRTGTPEETQYF
TRBV6-5,TRBJ2-3,CASSYSSGSGTDTQYF
TRBV5-1,TRBJ2-5,CASSLGGESIETQYF
TRBV7-9,TRBJ1-1,CASSLVRGETEAFF
TRBV4-3,TRBJ2-2,CARVPGGPTTNTGELFF
TRBV2,TRBJ1-1,CASTGRGGSNTEAFF
TRBV7-2,TRBJ2-3,CASSLPLRDTDSLGTDTQYF
TRBV12-3/TRBV12-4,TRBJ2-3,CASNSLGTQDTQYF
TRBV4-2,NA,CASSQAGGQDSYEQYF
TRBV6-1,TRBJ1-1,CASSEPVGGNTEAFF